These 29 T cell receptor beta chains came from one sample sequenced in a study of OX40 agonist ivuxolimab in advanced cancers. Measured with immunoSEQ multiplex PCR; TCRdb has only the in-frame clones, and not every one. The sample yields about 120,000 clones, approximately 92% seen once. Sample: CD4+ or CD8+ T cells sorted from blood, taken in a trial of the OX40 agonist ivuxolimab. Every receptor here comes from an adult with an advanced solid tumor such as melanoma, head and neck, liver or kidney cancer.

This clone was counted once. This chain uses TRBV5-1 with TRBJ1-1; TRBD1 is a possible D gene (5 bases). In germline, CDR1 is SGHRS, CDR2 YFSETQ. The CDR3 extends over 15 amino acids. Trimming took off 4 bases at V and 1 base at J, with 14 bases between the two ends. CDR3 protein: CASSLRAGSNTEAFF. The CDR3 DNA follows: TGCGCCAGCAGCCTCCGGGCAGGGTCGAACACTGAAGCTTTCTTT.

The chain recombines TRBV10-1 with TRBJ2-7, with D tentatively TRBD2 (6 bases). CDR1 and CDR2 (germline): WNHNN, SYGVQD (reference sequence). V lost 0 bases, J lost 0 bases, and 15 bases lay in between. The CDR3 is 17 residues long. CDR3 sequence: CASSESPGGVDSYEQYF. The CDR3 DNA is TGCGCCAGCAGTGAGTCGCCTGGAGGGGTCGACTCCTACGAGCAGTACTTC.

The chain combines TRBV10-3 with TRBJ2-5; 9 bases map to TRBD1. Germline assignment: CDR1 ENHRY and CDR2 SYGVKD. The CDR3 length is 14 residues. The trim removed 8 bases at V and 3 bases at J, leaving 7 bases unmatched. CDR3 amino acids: CAIRGTGMEETQYF. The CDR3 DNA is TGTGCCATCCGCGGGACAGGGATGGAAGAGACCCAGTACTTC.

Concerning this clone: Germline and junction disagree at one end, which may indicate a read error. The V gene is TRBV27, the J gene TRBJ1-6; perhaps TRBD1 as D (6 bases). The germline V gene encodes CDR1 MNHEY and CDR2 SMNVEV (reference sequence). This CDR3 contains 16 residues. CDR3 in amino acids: CASKLSRGQINSPFHF. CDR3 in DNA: TGTGCCAGCAAGCTGTCACGGGGGCAGATTAATTCACCCTTCCACTTT.

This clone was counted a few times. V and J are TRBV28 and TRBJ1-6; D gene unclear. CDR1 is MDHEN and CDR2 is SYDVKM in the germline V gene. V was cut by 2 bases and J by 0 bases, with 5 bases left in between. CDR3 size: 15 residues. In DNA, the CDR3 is TGTGCCAGCAGTTTACCTGGCTCCTATAATTCACCCCTCCACTTT. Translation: CASSLPGSYNSPLHF.

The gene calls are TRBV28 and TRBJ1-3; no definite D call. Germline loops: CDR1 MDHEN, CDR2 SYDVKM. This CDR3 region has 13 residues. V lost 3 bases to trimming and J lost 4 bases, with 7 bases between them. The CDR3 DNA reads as TGTGCCAGCAGTTTTCAGGCGGGAAACACCATATATTTT. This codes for CASSFQAGNTIYF. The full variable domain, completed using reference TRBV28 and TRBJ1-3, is DVKVTQSSRYLVKRTGEKVFLECVQDMDHENMFWYRQDPGLGLRLIYFSYDVKMKEKGDIPEGYSVSREKKERFSLILESASTNQTSMYLCASSFQAGNTIYFGEGSWLTVV.

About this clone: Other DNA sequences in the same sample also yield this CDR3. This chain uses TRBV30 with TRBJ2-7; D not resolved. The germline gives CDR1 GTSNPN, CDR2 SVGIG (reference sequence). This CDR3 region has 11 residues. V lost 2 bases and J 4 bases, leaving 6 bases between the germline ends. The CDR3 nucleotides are TGTGCCTGGAGTATGGGGTACGAGCAGTACTTC. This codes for CAWSMGYEQYF.

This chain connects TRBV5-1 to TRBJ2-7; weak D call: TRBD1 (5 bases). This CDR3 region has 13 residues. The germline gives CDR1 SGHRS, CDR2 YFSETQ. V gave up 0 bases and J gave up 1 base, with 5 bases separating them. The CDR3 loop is CASSLGQSYEQYF. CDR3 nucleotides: TGCGCCAGCAGCTTGGGACAGTCCTACGAGCAGTACTTC. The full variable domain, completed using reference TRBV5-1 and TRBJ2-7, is KAGVTQTPRYLIKTRGQQVTLSCSPISGHRSVSWYQQTPGQGLQFLFEYFSETQRNKGNFPGRFSGRQFSNSRSEMNVSTLELGDSALYLCASSLGQSYEQYFGPGTRLTVT.

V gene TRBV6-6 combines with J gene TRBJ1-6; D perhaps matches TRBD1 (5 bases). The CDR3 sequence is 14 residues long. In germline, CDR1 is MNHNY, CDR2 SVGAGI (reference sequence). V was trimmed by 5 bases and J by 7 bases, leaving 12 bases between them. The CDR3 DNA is TGTGCCAGCAGTACGATCCCAGGGAATTCACCCCTCCACTTT. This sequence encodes CASSTIPGNSPLHF.

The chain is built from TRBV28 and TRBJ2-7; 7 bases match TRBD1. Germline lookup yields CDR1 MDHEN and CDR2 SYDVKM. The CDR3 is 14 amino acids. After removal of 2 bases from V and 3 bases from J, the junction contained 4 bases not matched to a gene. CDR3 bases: TGTGCCAGCAGTTTAATAGGGGGCAGCTACGAGCAGTACTTC. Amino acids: CASSLIGGSYEQYF.

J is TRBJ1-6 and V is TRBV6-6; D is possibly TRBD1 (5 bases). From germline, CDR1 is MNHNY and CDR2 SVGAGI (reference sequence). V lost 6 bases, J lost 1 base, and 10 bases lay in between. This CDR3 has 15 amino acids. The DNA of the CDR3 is TGTGCCAGCAGAGGAGGGGCTTCCTATAATTCACCCCTCCACTTT. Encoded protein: CASRGGASYNSPLHF.

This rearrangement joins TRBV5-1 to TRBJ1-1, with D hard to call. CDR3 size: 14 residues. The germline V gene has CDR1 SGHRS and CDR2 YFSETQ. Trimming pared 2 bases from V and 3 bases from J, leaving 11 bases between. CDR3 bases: TGCGCCAGCAGCTTCCTCTCTAGGGACACTGAAGCTTTCTTT. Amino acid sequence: CASSFLSRDTEAFF.

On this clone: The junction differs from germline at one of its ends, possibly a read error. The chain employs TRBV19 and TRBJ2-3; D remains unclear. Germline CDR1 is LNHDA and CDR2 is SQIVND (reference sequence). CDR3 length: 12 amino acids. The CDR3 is CASSLEVGTQYF. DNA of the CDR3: TGTGCCAGTAGTCTAGAAGTCGGTACGCAGTATTTT.

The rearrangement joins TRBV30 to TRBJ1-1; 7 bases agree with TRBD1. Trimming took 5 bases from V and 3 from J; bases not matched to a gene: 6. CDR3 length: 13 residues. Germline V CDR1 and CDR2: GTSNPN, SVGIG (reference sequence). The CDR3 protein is CAWGDRRHTEAFF. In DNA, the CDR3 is TGTGCCTGGGGGGACAGAAGACACACTGAAGCTTTCTTT.

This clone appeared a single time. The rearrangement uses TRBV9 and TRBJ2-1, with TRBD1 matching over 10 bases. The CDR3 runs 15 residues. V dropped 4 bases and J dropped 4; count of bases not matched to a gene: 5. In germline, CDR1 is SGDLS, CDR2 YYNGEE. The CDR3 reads CASSLGTGEYNEQFF. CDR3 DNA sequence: TGTGCCAGCAGCCTCGGGACAGGGGAATACAATGAGCAGTTCTTC. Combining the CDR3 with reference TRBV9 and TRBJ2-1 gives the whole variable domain DSGVTQTPKHLITATGQRVTLRCSPRSGDLSVYWYQQSLDQGLQFLIQYYNGEERAKGNILERFSAQQFPDLHSELNLSSLELGDSALYFCASSLGTGEYNEQFFGPGTRLTVL.

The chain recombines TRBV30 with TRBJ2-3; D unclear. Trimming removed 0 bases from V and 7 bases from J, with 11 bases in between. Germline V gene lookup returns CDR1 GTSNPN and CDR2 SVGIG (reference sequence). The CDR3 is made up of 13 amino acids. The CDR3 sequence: CAWSVVGSHTQYF. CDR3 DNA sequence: TGTGCCTGGAGTGTAGTCGGATCGCATACGCAGTATTTT.

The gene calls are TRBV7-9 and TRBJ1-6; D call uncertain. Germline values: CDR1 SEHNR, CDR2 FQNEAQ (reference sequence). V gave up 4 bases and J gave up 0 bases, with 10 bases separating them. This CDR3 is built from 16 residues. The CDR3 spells CASSSAVSSYNSPLHF. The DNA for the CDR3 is TGTGCCAGCAGCTCAGCCGTAAGCTCCTATAATTCACCCCTCCACTTT.

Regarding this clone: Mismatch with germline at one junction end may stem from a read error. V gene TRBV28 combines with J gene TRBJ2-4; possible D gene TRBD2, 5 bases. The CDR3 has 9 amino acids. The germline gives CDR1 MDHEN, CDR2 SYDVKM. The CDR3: CASLSGGAF. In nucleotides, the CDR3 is TGTGCCAGCCTCTCCGGAGGAGCCTTC. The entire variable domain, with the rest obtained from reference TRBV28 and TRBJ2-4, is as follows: DVKVTQSSRYLVKRTGEKVFLECVQDMDHENMFWYRQDPGLGLRLIYFSYDVKMKEKGDIPEGYSVSREKKERFSLILESASTNQTSMYLCASLSGGAFGAGTRLSVL.

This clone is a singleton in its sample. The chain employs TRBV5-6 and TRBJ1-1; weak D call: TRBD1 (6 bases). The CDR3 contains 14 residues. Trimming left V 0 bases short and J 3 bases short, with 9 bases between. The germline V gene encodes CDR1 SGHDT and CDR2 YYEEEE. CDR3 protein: CASSLDRVYTEAFF. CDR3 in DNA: TGTGCCAGCAGCTTGGACAGGGTCTACACTGAAGCTTTCTTT.

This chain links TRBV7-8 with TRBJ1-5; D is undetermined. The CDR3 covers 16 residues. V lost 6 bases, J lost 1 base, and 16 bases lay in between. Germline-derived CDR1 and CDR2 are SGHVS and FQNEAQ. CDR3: CASSFTPSGSNQPQHF. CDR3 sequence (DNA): TGTGCCAGCAGTTTCACCCCCAGTGGGAGCAATCAGCCCCAGCATTTT.

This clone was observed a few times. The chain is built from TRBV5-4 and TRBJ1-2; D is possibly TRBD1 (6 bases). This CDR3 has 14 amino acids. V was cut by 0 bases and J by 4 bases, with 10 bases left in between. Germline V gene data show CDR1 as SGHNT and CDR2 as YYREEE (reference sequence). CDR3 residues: CASSLGGLVYGYTF. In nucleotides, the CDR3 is TGTGCCAGCAGCTTGGGGGGGCTCGTCTATGGCTACACCTTC.

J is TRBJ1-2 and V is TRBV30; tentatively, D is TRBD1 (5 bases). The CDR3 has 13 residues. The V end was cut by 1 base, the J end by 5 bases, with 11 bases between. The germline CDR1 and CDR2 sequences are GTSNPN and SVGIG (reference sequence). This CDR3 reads CAWSGQGGYGYTF. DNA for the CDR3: TGTGCCTGGAGTGGCCAGGGCGGATATGGCTACACCTTC.

The CDR3 DNA sequence: TGTGCCAGCAGTTACTGGCCGTCCGGAGGGAACTCACCCCTCCACTTT. Amino acids: CASSYWPSGGNSPLHF. This chain joins TRBV6-5 and TRBJ1-6; D gene unclear. The CDR3 covers 16 residues. Germline V gives CDR1 MNHEY, CDR2 SVGAGI. The germline V and J ends were trimmed by 1 base and 10 bases, with 17 bases remaining between them.

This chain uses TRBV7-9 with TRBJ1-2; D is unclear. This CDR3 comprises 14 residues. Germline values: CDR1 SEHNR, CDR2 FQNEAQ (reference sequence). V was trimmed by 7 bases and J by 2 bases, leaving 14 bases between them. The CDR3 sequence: CASTRPSENYGYTF. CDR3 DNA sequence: TGTGCCAGCACCAGACCATCGGAAAACTATGGCTACACCTTC.

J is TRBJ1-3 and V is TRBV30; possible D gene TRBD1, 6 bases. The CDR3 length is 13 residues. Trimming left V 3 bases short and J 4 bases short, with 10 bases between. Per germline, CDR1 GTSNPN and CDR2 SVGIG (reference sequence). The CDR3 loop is CAWRQGPGNTIYF. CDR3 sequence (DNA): TGTGCCTGGAGACAGGGCCCAGGAAACACCATATATTTT. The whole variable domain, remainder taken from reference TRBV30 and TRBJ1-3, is SQTIHQWPATLVQPVGSPLSLECTVEGTSNPNLYWYRQAAGRGLQLLFYSVGIGQISSEVPQNLSASRPQDRQFILSSKKLLLSDSGFYLCAWRQGPGNTIYFGEGSWLTVV.

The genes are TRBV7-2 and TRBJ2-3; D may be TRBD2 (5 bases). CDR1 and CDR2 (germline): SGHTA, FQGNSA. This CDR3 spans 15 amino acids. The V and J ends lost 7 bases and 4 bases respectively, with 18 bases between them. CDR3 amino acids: CASTLQPVGADTQYF. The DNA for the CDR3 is TGTGCCAGCACCCTGCAACCGGTGGGAGCAGATACGCAGTATTTT.

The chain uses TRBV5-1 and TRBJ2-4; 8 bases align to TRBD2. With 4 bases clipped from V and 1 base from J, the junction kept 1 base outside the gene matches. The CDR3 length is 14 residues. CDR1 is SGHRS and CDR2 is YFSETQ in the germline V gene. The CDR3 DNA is TGCGCCAGCAGCGCTAGCGGGGCCAAAAACATTCAGTACTTC. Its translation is CASSASGAKNIQYF.

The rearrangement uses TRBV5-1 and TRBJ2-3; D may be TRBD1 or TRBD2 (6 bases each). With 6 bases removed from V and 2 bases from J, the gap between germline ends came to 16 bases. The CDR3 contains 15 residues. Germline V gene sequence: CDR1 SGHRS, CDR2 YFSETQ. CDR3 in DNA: TGCGCCAGCAACCCTGCGGGACAAATCACAGATACGCAGTATTTT. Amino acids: CASNPAGQITDTQYF.

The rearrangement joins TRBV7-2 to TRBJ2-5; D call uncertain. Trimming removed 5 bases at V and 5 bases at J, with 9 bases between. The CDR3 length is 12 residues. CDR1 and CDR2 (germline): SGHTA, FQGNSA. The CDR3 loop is CASSTFGETQYF. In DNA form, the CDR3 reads TGTGCCAGCAGCACCTTTGGGGAGACCCAGTACTTC. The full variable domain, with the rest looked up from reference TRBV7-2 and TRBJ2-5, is GAGVSQSPSNKVTEKGKDVELRCDPISGHTALYWYRQSLGQGLEFLIYFQGNSAPDKSGLPSDRFSAERTGGSVSTLTIQRTQQEDSAVYLCASSTFGETQYFGPGTRLLVL.